This is a list of T cell receptor beta chains from one sample in a study of tumor-infiltrating lymphocytes in primary liver carcinoma. TCRdb processed the multiplex PCR reads anew with MiXCR; each CDR3 protein has one entry. The sample holds roughly 80,000 distinct CDR3 sequences, approximately 69% seen once. Material: tumor-adjacent normal liver tissue. The receptors shown here come from a man aged 40-49 years with primary liver carcinoma and hepatitis B virus infection. The CDR3 runs from the conserved cysteine through the conserved F or W. The D gene is left open where the match is weak. Size values are once, few and many counts, or a class for expanded clones, and some rows have none.

>TRBJ1-1|.|.|TRBV6-5
TGTACCAGCAGTTCCTCAATAAACACTGAAGCTTTCTTT
CTSSSSINTEAFF
>TRBJ2-2|.|.|TRBV29-1
TGCAGCGTTGGGCAGGGCACCAGGGAGCTGTTTTTT
CSVGQGTRELFF
>TRBJ2-6|many|.|TRBV6-1
TGTGCCAGCAGTCCGGCGGGCCTAGGCTCTGGGGCCAACGTCCTGACTTTC
CASSPAGLGSGANVLTF
>TRBJ2-1|.|TRBD2|TRBV6-1
TGTGCCAGCAGTGGGGGGGGGACTAGCAGGAGAAATGAGCAGTTCTTC
CASSGGGTSRRNEQFF
>TRBJ2-7|.|.|TRBV11-3
TGTGCCAGCAGCCCAGGGATGAGAACCCCCTACGAGCAGTACTTC
CASSPGMRTPYEQYF
>TRBJ2-7|.|.|TRBV29-1
TGCAGCGTTGAAACAGGTCCCTATGAGCAGTACTTC
CSVETGPYEQYF
>TRBJ2-3|.|.|TRBV12-3/TRBV12-4
TGTGCCGGTAGTCCGAGGGACATGGTCACTACGCAGTATTTT
CAGSPRDMVTTQYF
>TRBJ1-4|once|.|TRBV4-3
TGCGCCAACAGCCGGGAACCCCGACGAACTAATGAAAAACTGTTTTTT
CANSREPRRTNEKLFF
>TRBJ2-1|.|.|TRBV12-3/TRBV12-4
TGTGCCAGCAGTCCTTTGTTGAGACGGTCCTACAATGAGCAGTTCTTC
CASSPLLRRSYNEQFF
>TRBJ2-1|.|.|TRBV4-2
TGTGCCAACAGCCACGCCGGGGGACACGGGAACAATGAGCAGTTCTTC
CANSHAGGHGNNEQFF
>TRBJ1-2|.|TRBD1|TRBV6-6
TGTGCCAGCAACTCCGGGACAGGCTATGGCTACACCTTC
CASNSGTGYGYTF
>TRBJ2-7|.|.|TRBV12-3/TRBV12-4
TGTGCCAGCAGTTTAGGGCTAGCCAGCCACGAGCAGCACTTC
CASSLGLASHEQHF
>TRBJ2-2|.|TRBD2|TRBV11-2
TGTGCCAGCAGCTTAGTTCTAGCGGGGGCCGGGGAGCTGTTTTTT
CASSLVLAGAGELFF
>TRBJ2-6|.|.|TRBV6-5
TGTGCCAGCAGTTCCGTCACGGGGGCCAACATCCTGACTTTC
CASSSVTGANILTF
>TRBJ2-7|once|.|TRBV6-1
TGTGTCGGCAGCCTGGTGGGCTGTAGCTCCTACGAGCAGTACTTC
CVGSLVGCSSYEQYF
>TRBJ2-2|.|TRBD2|TRBV4-3
TGCGCCAGCAGCCGGGGACTAGCGGGTTCCGCGAACACCGAGGAGCTGTTTTTT
CASSRGLAGSANTEELFF
>TRBJ2-3|once|TRBD2|TRBV5-4
TGTGCCAACAGCTTGCTCACGGGAGGGCCCACAGATATGCAGTATTTT
CANSLLTGGPTDMQYF
>TRBJ2-7|.|.|TRBV11-1
TGTGCCAGCAGCTTAGACCGCGGGGGCGAGCAGTGCTTC
CASSLDRGGEQCF